These 25 T cell receptor beta chains share one sample of origin, sequenced in a study of blood T cell repertoires in COVID-19. The data were produced by immunoSEQ multiplex PCR, yet TCRdb's version contains in-frame clones alone and is incomplete. This table has fewer than 150,000 clones, about 84% appearing once. Source material: peripheral blood. Receptors originate from a man between 50 and 59 years old with acute or convalescent COVID-19.

The genes are TRBV12-3 or TRBV12-4 and TRBJ2-1; 7 positions agree with TRBD1. The CDR3 sequence is 13 residues long. Trimming removed 6 bases from V and 8 bases from J; junction bases left unmatched: 7. CDR3 residues: CASSPPTGYEQFF. CDR3 sequence (DNA): TGTGCCAGCAGCCCCCCGACAGGGTATGAGCAGTTCTTC.

This chain links TRBV20-1 with TRBJ2-3; 11 bases agree with TRBD2. V shed 3 bases and J 8 bases; nucleotides not matched to a gene: 7. The germline gives CDR1 DFQATT, CDR2 SNEGSKA (reference sequence). The CDR3 sequence is 14 residues long. Here the CDR3 reads CSASGTSGGGTQYF. The CDR3 nucleotides are TGCAGTGCTAGTGGGACTAGCGGAGGGGGTACGCAGTATTTT.

This chain connects TRBV15 to TRBJ1-2, with D unresolved. The V end lost 1 base, the J end lost 4 bases, and 7 bases lay between the germline ends. Germline CDR1 reads LNHNV; CDR2 reads YYDKDF (reference sequence). The CDR3 covers 13 residues. The CDR3 sequence is CATSRGGSYGYTF. The CDR3 DNA follows: TGTGCCACCAGCAGAGGCGGCAGCTATGGCTACACCTTC.

The chain couples TRBV9 to TRBJ1-4, with TRBD1 identical over 8 bases. Trimming at V came to 4 bases and at J to 7 bases, leaving 9 bases not matched to a gene. Germline V CDR1 and CDR2: SGDLS, YYNGEE. The CDR3 spans 15 residues. CDR3 in DNA: TGTGCCAGCAGCAAGGACCCAGGGGGCTTTGAAAAACTGTTTTTT. This gives the protein CASSKDPGGFEKLFF.

V is TRBV19 and J is TRBJ1-5; 7 nucleotides align to TRBD1. V trimming: 5 bases; J trimming: 4 bases; junction bases outside the gene matches: 11. CDR3 length equals 16 residues. From germline, CDR1 is LNHDA and CDR2 SQIVND (reference sequence). Here the CDR3 DNA reads TGTGCCAGTAGTGTCTCCCCGACAGGGTTAAATCAGCCCCAGCATTTT. It codes for CASSVSPTGLNQPQHF.

The V and J genes are TRBV19 and TRBJ2-1; 9 bases line up with TRBD2. V lost 8 bases, J lost 4 bases, and 12 bases stayed unmatched. The CDR3 totals 16 residues. Germline CDR1 reads LNHDA; CDR2 reads SQIVND (reference sequence). The CDR3 is CASAGTTSGFYNEQFF. As DNA, the CDR3 is TGTGCCAGTGCCGGGACGACTAGCGGCTTTTACAATGAGCAGTTCTTC.

The chain recombines TRBV7-2 with TRBJ2-3; D is undetermined. CDR3 length: 13 residues. The germline CDR1 and CDR2 sequences are SGHTA and FQGNSA. The germline V and J ends were trimmed by 1 base and 6 bases, with 8 bases remaining between them. The CDR3 loop is CASSLGPVDTQYF. The CDR3 bases are TGTGCCAGCAGCTTAGGTCCGGTGGATACGCAGTATTTT.

The chain links TRBV5-1 to TRBJ1-2; TRBD1 matches 7 bases. Germline V gene sequence: CDR1 SGHRS, CDR2 YFSETQ. The CDR3 covers 14 residues. J was trimmed by 2 bases and V by 4 bases; bases with no gene match: 5. Written as DNA, the CDR3 is TGCGCCAGCAGCCTCGGGACAGCAAACTATGGCTACACCTTC. This encodes CASSLGTANYGYTF. The full variable domain, completed using reference TRBV5-1 and TRBJ1-2, is KAGVTQTPRYLIKTRGQQVTLSCSPISGHRSVSWYQQTPGQGLQFLFEYFSETQRNKGNFPGRFSGRQFSNSRSEMNVSTLELGDSALYLCASSLGTANYGYTFGSGTRLTVV.

The rearrangement links TRBV12-2 to TRBJ2-7; the table's D gene call, TRBD1, was not cross checked with the DNA. TRBV12-2 is an annotated pseudogene. The CDR3 extends over 11 amino acids. CDR3 nucleotides: TGTGCAAGTCGCGCCAGGGTCGAGCAGTACGTC. Translating it yields CASRARVEQYV.

This clone has only a few counts. This chain links TRBV12-5 with TRBJ2-3; TRBD2 agrees at 7 bases. V shed 9 bases, J shed 2 bases, and the junction held 8 bases outside the gene matches. CDR3 length equals 14 residues. Per germline, CDR1 LGHNT and CDR2 FRNRAP. In DNA, the CDR3 is TGTGCTAGCGGTGGGGACTACCCCACAGATACGCAGTATTTT. Translated, it gives CASGGDYPTDTQYF.

The rearrangement joins TRBV25-1 to TRBJ1-1; weak D call: TRBD1 (6 bases). With 7 bases removed from V and 6 bases from J, the gap between germline ends came to 12 bases. Germline CDR1 reads MGHDK; CDR2 reads SYGVNS. The CDR3 contains 12 residues. The CDR3 sequence: CASKTGRAEAFF. The CDR3 DNA sequence: TGTGCCAGCAAAACAGGGCGTGCTGAAGCTTTCTTT.

This clone was seen more than once but under ten times. The CDR3 nucleotides are TGCGCCAGCAGCTTAGGTGACATAGGAGGCACTGAAGCTTTCTTT. This sequence encodes CASSLGDIGGTEAFF. This chain connects TRBV5-1 to TRBJ1-1; no reliable D call. CDR3 length: 15 amino acids. CDR1 is SGHRS and CDR2 is YFSETQ in the germline V gene. Deletions cut 2 bases from V and 4 bases from J, with 15 bases between.

This sequence joins TRBV28 and TRBJ2-7; D call uncertain. Germline CDR1 reads MDHEN; CDR2 reads SYDVKM. V lost 7 bases and J 2 bases, leaving 12 bases between the germline ends. The CDR3 extends over 13 amino acids. The CDR3 DNA reads TGTGCCAGCACCCAGACATACACCTACGAGCAGTACTTC. Translated, it gives CASTQTYTYEQYF.

The CDR3 DNA reads as TGTGCCAGCAGTGTTGGGGACTCCTACTACAATGAGCAGTTCTTC. It codes for CASSVGDSYYNEQFF. The chain joins TRBV6-4 to TRBJ2-1, with D perhaps matching TRBD2 (6 bases). CDR1 and CDR2 (germline): MRHNA, SNTAGT. This CDR3 region has 15 residues. V lost 4 bases and J lost 3, with 13 bases in between.

V is TRBV5-1 and J is TRBJ1-2; TRBD1 matches at 7 bases. Per germline, CDR1 SGHRS and CDR2 YFSETQ. The V gene end was trimmed by 4 bases and the J gene end by 3 bases; junction bases not matched to a gene: 3. The CDR3 has 13 residues. As DNA, the CDR3 is TGCGCCAGCAGCCTCGGGACAGACTATGGCTACACCTTC. Translation: CASSLGTDYGYTF. The full variable domain, completed using reference TRBV5-1 and TRBJ1-2, is KAGVTQTPRYLIKTRGQQVTLSCSPISGHRSVSWYQQTPGQGLQFLFEYFSETQRNKGNFPGRFSGRQFSNSRSEMNVSTLELGDSALYLCASSLGTDYGYTFGSGTRLTVV.

The rearrangement links TRBV15 to TRBJ1-1; perhaps TRBD1 as D (5 bases). Germline V gives CDR1 LNHNV, CDR2 YYDKDF (reference sequence). The V gene lost 0 bases and the J gene lost 5 bases, with 13 bases spanning the gap. The CDR3 is made up of 15 amino acids. The CDR3 bases are TGTGCCACCAGCAGAGATGGCGGGGGGTTTACTGAAGCTTTCTTT. Its protein is CATSRDGGGFTEAFF.

This chain joins TRBV19 and TRBJ2-4; TRBD1 agrees at 7 bases. With V trimmed by 4 bases and J by 7 bases, 7 bases remained unmatched. The CDR3 spans 14 residues. Germline V gene sequence: CDR1 LNHDA, CDR2 SQIVND (reference sequence). The CDR3 DNA is TGTGCCAGTAGTAATCCAGGGGGTGGGAACATTCAGTACTTC. Its protein is CASSNPGGGNIQYF.

In its sample, this clone was seen once. This chain links TRBV2 with TRBJ1-4; no definite D call. V was trimmed by 3 bases and J by 0 bases, leaving 14 bases between them. The CDR3 has 17 amino acids. CDR1 and CDR2 from the germline V gene are SNHLY and FYNNEI. CDR3 nucleotide sequence: TGTGCCAGCAGTGACGGGGTGACGCTAACAACTAATGAAAAACTGTTTTTT. Amino acid sequence: CASSDGVTLTTNEKLFF. The full variable domain, with the rest looked up from reference TRBV2 and TRBJ1-4, is EPEVTQTPSHQVTQMGQEVILRCVPISNHLYFYWYRQILGQKVEFLVSFYNNEISEKSEIFDDQFSVERPDGSNFTLKIRSTKLEDSAMYFCASSDGVTLTTNEKLFFGSGTQLSVL.

The chain joins TRBV7-2 to TRBJ1-6; no clear D gene. V was pared by 1 base and J by 14 bases, with 12 bases between. The CDR3 consists of 13 residues. The germline gives CDR1 SGHTA, CDR2 FQGNSA. For the CDR3, the DNA is TGTGCCAGCAGCTTAGGGACTTTTGGGTCCCTCCACTTT. Translation: CASSLGTFGSLHF.

The gene calls are TRBV5-1 and TRBJ2-7; perhaps TRBD1 as D (5 bases). There are 13 residues in the CDR3. Germline CDR1 SGHRS, CDR2 YFSETQ. Between the trimmed V and J ends, which lost 4 bases and 3 bases, there was a span of 11 bases. CDR3 in DNA: TGCGCCAGCAGCCCTGACAGAAGCTACGAGCAGTACTTC. This translates into CASSPDRSYEQYF.

The chain carries TRBV28 and TRBJ2-3; the match to TRBD1 covers 8 bases. CDR3 length: 15 residues. Germline-derived CDR1 and CDR2 are MDHEN and SYDVKM. The V and J ends lost 5 bases and 3 bases, in that order; junction bases with no gene match: 7. In DNA, the CDR3 is TGTGCCAGCAGTCCCTCGGACAGGGTGACAGATACGCAGTATTTT. Translated, it gives CASSPSDRVTDTQYF.

This chain joins TRBV10-2 and TRBJ1-1, with 7 bases aligning to TRBD1. V shed 8 bases, J shed 2 bases, and the junction held 11 bases outside the gene matches. Germline V gives CDR1 WSHSY, CDR2 SAAADI. The CDR3 runs 15 residues. CDR3 residues: CASPPEGATNTEAFF. The CDR3 bases are TGCGCCAGCCCACCCGAGGGGGCAACCAACACTGAAGCTTTCTTT.

The chain couples TRBV6-5 to TRBJ1-2; 8 nucleotides match TRBD1. This CDR3 has 15 residues. CDR1 and CDR2 (germline): MNHEY, SVGAGI. The V and J ends lost 4 bases and 4 bases, in that order; junction bases with no gene match: 8. CDR3 in DNA: TGTGCCAGCAGTTCCGGACAGGGAGCGGTCTATGGCTACACCTTC. It encodes CASSSGQGAVYGYTF.

The J gene is TRBJ2-7, the V gene TRBV28; maybe TRBD2 (7 bases). Trimming shortened V by 4 bases and J by 0 bases, and 13 bases separated the two germline ends. This CDR3 spans 15 amino acids. Germline V gene lookup returns CDR1 MDHEN and CDR2 SYDVKM. CDR3 sequence reads: CASSSQGLSSYEQYF. The CDR3 region has the DNA TGTGCCAGCAGTTCACAGGGACTAAGCTCCTACGAGCAGTACTTC.

This clone was seen a few times. The chain combines TRBV2 with TRBJ1-5, with a possible D match to TRBD1 (5 bases). V lost 7 bases and J lost 2, with 12 bases in between. CDR1 is SNHLY, CDR2 FYNNEI, per germline. This CDR3 contains 14 residues. For the CDR3, the DNA is TGTGCCAGCACCCTGGGGGGGGGCAATCAGCCCCAGCATTTT. Protein sequence: CASTLGGGNQPQHF.